One and the same sample provided the 28 T cell receptor beta chains below, sequenced in a study of metastatic and nonmetastatic thyroid tumors. Via MiXCR, TCRdb re-called the PCR reads. Found here are 7,000 to 8,500 clones, less than 35% of them singletons; the top ten hold under 30%. Thyroid surgery had not been preceded by any treatment in any patient. The sequenced sample was tumor tissue. The receptors shown here come from a female donor with papillary thyroid cancer or a benign thyroid nodule (not recorded which). Some clones in this sample may be carry-over from other donors' samples.

In its sample, this clone was seen a few times. The V call is TRBV6-2 or TRBV6-3, the J call TRBJ2-3; D is ambiguous. Per the germline V gene, CDR1 is MNHEY and CDR2 is SVGEGT. CDR3 size: 10 residues. With 9 bases removed from V and 8 bases from J, the gap between germline ends came to 9 bases. DNA of the CDR3: TGTGCCAGTGGGTGGCCTACGCAGTATTTT. It specifies CASGWPTQYF.

The DNA of the CDR3 is TGTGCCAGCAGTTACGGGATAGCGGGAGTTGAGCAGTACTTC. Amino acids: CASSYGIAGVEQYF. The V gene is TRBV6-5, the J gene TRBJ2-7; TRBD2 matches 9 bases. This CDR3 region has 14 residues. Trimming at V came to 2 bases and at J to 7 bases, leaving 6 bases not matched to a gene. CDR1 is MNHEY, CDR2 SVGAGI, per germline.

This clone was detected only a few times. The gene calls are TRBV20-1 and TRBJ2-7; 10 nucleotides align to TRBD2. Germline V lookup: CDR1 DFQATT, CDR2 SNEGSKA (reference sequence). The CDR3 is 16 amino acids. V trimming: 4 bases; J trimming: 4 bases; junction bases outside the gene matches: 13. The CDR3 spells CSATKLAGDRGYEQYF. The CDR3 DNA sequence: TGCAGTGCTACCAAGCTAGCGGGAGATAGGGGTTACGAGCAGTACTTC.

This clone showed up many times. V and J are TRBV10-3 and TRBJ1-6, with 9 bases aligning to TRBD1. The CDR3 sequence is 15 residues long. The junction had 7 bases not matched to a gene; V was cut back by 3 bases and J by 10 bases. The germline CDR1 and CDR2 sequences are ENHRY and SYGVKD. The CDR3 DNA is TGTGCCATCAGTGATCCGGGACAGGGACTGTCACCCCTCCACTTT. It yields the protein CAISDPGQGLSPLHF.

The rearrangement uses TRBV5-1 and TRBJ2-3; a weak D match, TRBD1 (6 bases). The CDR3 is made up of 15 amino acids. CDR1 SGHRS and CDR2 YFSETQ come from the germline V gene. The V gene lost 2 bases and the J gene lost 2 bases, with 12 bases spanning the gap. CDR3 region: CASSLEDRDTDTQYF. The CDR3 bases are TGCGCCAGCAGCTTAGAGGACAGAGACACAGATACGCAGTATTTT.

This clone was counted only a few times. The J gene is TRBJ2-2, the V gene TRBV6-5; D uncertain. From germline, CDR1 is MNHEY and CDR2 SVGAGI. The V and J ends lost 4 bases and 4 bases respectively, with 4 bases between them. This CDR3 region has 12 residues. The CDR3 reads CASSLITGELFF. As DNA, the CDR3 is TGTGCCAGCAGTTTAATCACCGGGGAGCTGTTTTTT.

Here the CDR3 DNA reads TGTGCCAGCAGCCCGGATTCTAACTATGGCTACACCTTC. Residues: CASSPDSNYGYTF. The V gene is TRBV14, the J gene TRBJ1-2; D is unclear. The germline gives CDR1 SGHDN, CDR2 FVKESK. The CDR3 has 13 amino acids. The V gene lost 4 bases and the J gene lost 0 bases, with 6 bases spanning the gap.

By frequency in the sample, this clone is medium-sized. The chain uses TRBV20-1 and TRBJ2-7; D not certain. CDR3 length equals 12 residues. Trimming removed 2 bases at V and 2 bases at J, with 7 bases between. Germline assignment: CDR1 DFQATT and CDR2 SNEGSKA (reference sequence). In DNA, the CDR3 is TGCAGTGCTAGATTTGGACCCTACGAGCAGTACTTC. Amino acids: CSARFGPYEQYF.

Within the sample, this clone is medium-sized. The rearrangement joins TRBV9 to TRBJ2-7; a weak D match, TRBD1 (6 bases). Germline V gene data show CDR1 as SGDLS and CDR2 as YYNGEE. The CDR3 runs 15 residues. The V end lost 3 bases, the J end lost 5 bases, and 18 bases lay between the germline ends. CDR3 sequence reads: CASSEGEREGDEQYF. CDR3 coding DNA: TGTGCCAGCAGCGAAGGGGAGCGAGAGGGGGACGAGCAGTACTTC.

V is TRBV20-1 and J is TRBJ1-2; 7 positions agree with TRBD1. J gave up 3 bases and V 3 bases, and 10 bases lay outside the gene matches. The CDR3 consists of 15 residues. CDR1 is DFQATT and CDR2 is SNEGSKA in the germline V gene (reference sequence). Here the CDR3 DNA reads TGCAGTGCTAGGGAACCGGAACAGGGGTACTATGGCTACACCTTC. It specifies CSAREPEQGYYGYTF.

This clone was observed many times. The chain combines TRBV20-1 with TRBJ1-2; D ambiguous. CDR3 size: 16 residues. Per the germline V gene, CDR1 is DFQATT and CDR2 is SNEGSKA (reference sequence). With 3 bases removed from V and 6 bases from J, the gap between germline ends came to 23 bases. CDR3 coding DNA: TGCAGTGCTAGGTCCATATTGGAGGGAATAGGAAATGGCTACACCTTC. As protein: CSARSILEGIGNGYTF.

Judged by abundance, this clone is medium-sized. The chain couples TRBV18 to TRBJ2-3; weak D call: TRBD1 (5 bases). This CDR3 region has 13 residues. Germline values: CDR1 KGHSH, CDR2 LQKENI. The ends were cut back, 2 bases at V and 6 bases at J, with 9 bases in the middle. The CDR3 region is CASSPTPGDTQYF. DNA of the CDR3: TGTGCCAGCTCACCAACCCCAGGGGATACGCAGTATTTT.

This clone has a handful of counts. The chain uses TRBV20-1 and TRBJ2-1, with 7 positions matching TRBD1. The V and J ends lost 6 bases and 7 bases, in that order; junction bases with no gene match: 12. Per the germline V gene, CDR1 is DFQATT and CDR2 is SNEGSKA (reference sequence). The CDR3 spans 14 residues. The CDR3 spells CSASQGGEGNEQFF. Here the CDR3 DNA reads TGCAGTGCCTCCCAAGGGGGCGAAGGGAATGAGCAGTTCTTC.

By sample fraction, this clone is medium-sized. The rearrangement joins TRBV6-5 to TRBJ1-3; TRBD1 is a possible D gene (5 bases). V was pared by 2 bases and J by 13 bases, with 15 bases between. The CDR3 runs 13 residues. The germline CDR1 and CDR2 sequences are MNHEY and SVGAGI. This CDR3 is CASSYSPGPMIYF. The CDR3 region has the DNA TGTGCCAGCAGTTACAGTCCGGGACCTATGATATATTTT.

This clone has just a few counts. The gene calls are TRBV9 and TRBJ2-7, with 7 nucleotides matching TRBD1. The germline gives CDR1 SGDLS, CDR2 YYNGEE. This CDR3 is built from 17 residues. J gave up 6 bases and V 1 base, and 16 bases lay outside the gene matches. Written as DNA, the CDR3 is TGTGCCAGCAGCGTAATAGTTTCCAGGGGGAAAGGGTTCGAGCAGTACTTC. Translation: CASSVIVSRGKGFEQYF.

This clone is deemed medium-sized. V is TRBV12-5 and J is TRBJ1-3; D remains unclear. The V end was cut by 0 bases, the J end by 4 bases, with 10 bases between. Germline CDR1 reads LGHNT; CDR2 reads FRNRAP. This CDR3 has 15 residues. CDR3 coding DNA: TGTGCTAGTGGTTTGGTCGGTTGGCCCGGAAACACCATATATTTT. Amino acid sequence: CASGLVGWPGNTIYF.

The CDR3 sequence is CASADRGTGNYEQYF. The CDR3 DNA follows: TGCGCCAGCGCAGACAGAGGGACAGGGAACTACGAGCAGTACTTC. V is TRBV10-2 and J is TRBJ2-7; 9 bases match TRBD1. J gave up 3 bases and V 8 bases, and 11 bases lay outside the gene matches. The germline V gene encodes CDR1 WSHSY and CDR2 SAAADI. The length of the CDR3 is 15 residues.

Details on this clone: This may be a read error: a much more frequent sequence differs by one nucleotide. The CDR3 sequence: CSSYTGLTYEQYF. CDR3 DNA sequence: TGCAGTTCCTATACGGGCTTAACCTACGAGCAGTACTTC. The chain joins TRBV20-1 to TRBJ2-7, with D hard to call. The CDR3 loop spans 13 amino acids. The germline V gene encodes CDR1 DFQATT and CDR2 SNEGSKA (reference sequence). V was clipped by 8 bases and J by 2 bases, with 16 bases between them.

The chain combines TRBV12-3 or TRBV12-4 with TRBJ1-1; D is perhaps TRBD1 (5 bases). V was shortened by 3 bases and J by 6 bases, with 8 bases between the two germline ends. The CDR3 extends over 12 amino acids. This CDR3 is CASSFRGPEAFF. Here the CDR3 DNA reads TGTGCCAGCAGTTTTCGGGGACCTGAAGCTTTCTTT.

The chain employs TRBV18 and TRBJ2-1, with 9 bases aligning to TRBD2. This CDR3 is 13 amino acids long. The junction had 4 bases not matched to a gene; V was cut back by 5 bases and J by 8 bases. Germline-derived CDR1 and CDR2 are KGHSH and LQKENI. The CDR3 protein is CASSAGGQDEQFF. The CDR3 DNA follows: TGTGCCAGCTCAGCGGGAGGGCAGGATGAGCAGTTCTTC.

In this sample, this clone turned up many times. The genes are TRBV5-4 and TRBJ1-1; D not certain. CDR3 length: 13 amino acids. Trimming stripped 0 bases from V and 4 bases from J, with 7 bases between. Germline V gives CDR1 SGHNT, CDR2 YYREEE (reference sequence). CDR3 bases: TGTGCCAGCAGCTTGGCCACGGGCACTGAAGCTTTCTTT. It translates to CASSLATGTEAFF.

This clone showed up many times. This sequence joins TRBV5-6 and TRBJ2-5; D gene ambiguous. V shed 1 base and J shed 1 base, with 11 bases lying between them. This CDR3 is built from 15 residues. Germline CDR1 and CDR2: SGHDT and YYEEEE. CDR3 sequence (DNA): TGTGCCAGCAGCTTGATCTCCGACCCCCAAGAGACCCAGTACTTC. Amino acid sequence: CASSLISDPQETQYF.

There are a few counts of this clone. The V gene is TRBV6-1, the J gene TRBJ1-4, with TRBD1 matching 9 bases. The CDR3 contains 15 residues. J lost 7 bases, V lost 10 bases, and 13 bases had no gene match. CDR1 is MNHNS, CDR2 SASEGT, per germline. The CDR3 DNA follows: TGTGCCACCTTGGGCCAGGGGACAGGGAGTGAAAAACTGTTTTTT. It specifies CATLGQGTGSEKLFF.

The count of this clone is one. The CDR3 bases are TGCAGTGCTAGAGGCCCGGGACTAGAATGGACCCAGTACTTC. It specifies CSARGPGLEWTQYF. The chain joins TRBV20-1 to TRBJ2-5; 8 bases align to TRBD2. CDR1 is DFQATT, CDR2 SNEGSKA, per germline (reference sequence). The CDR3 sequence is 14 residues long. Trimming removed 1 base from V and 7 bases from J; junction bases left unmatched: 8.

The chain carries TRBV11-3 and TRBJ2-7; D not resolved. Deletions cut 5 bases from V and 4 bases from J, with 9 bases between. The CDR3 loop spans 12 amino acids. CDR1 and CDR2 from the germline V gene are SGHNT and YENEEA. The CDR3, as DNA: TGTGCCAGCAGCCCAGCCGGTTACGAGCAGTACTTC. Amino acid sequence: CASSPAGYEQYF. The variable domain in full, completed from reference TRBV11-3 and TRBJ2-7, reads EAGVVQSPRYKIIEKKQPVAFWCNPISGHNTLYWYLQNLGQGPELLIRYENEEAVDDSQLPKDRFSAERLKGVDSTLKIQPAELGDSAVYLCASSPAGYEQYFGPGTRLTVT.

The chain carries TRBV7-2 and TRBJ2-1, with TRBD1 matching 8 bases. The length of the CDR3 is 19 residues. The germline V gene encodes CDR1 SGHTA and CDR2 FQGNSA. The junction had 17 bases not matched to a gene; V was cut back by 3 bases and J by 4 bases. The CDR3 protein is CASSFPTGAHTPPYNEQFF. The DNA of the CDR3 is TGTGCCAGCAGCTTCCCGACAGGGGCCCATACCCCACCATACAATGAGCAGTTCTTC.

The J gene is TRBJ1-1, the V gene TRBV6-1, with D perhaps matching TRBD1 (6 bases). Germline V lookup: CDR1 MNHNS, CDR2 SASEGT. This CDR3 has 16 residues. Deletions cut 7 bases from V and 0 bases from J, with 18 bases between. This CDR3 is CASNDSGVRMNTEAFF. As DNA, the CDR3 is TGTGCCAGCAACGACTCAGGGGTCCGCATGAACACTGAAGCTTTCTTT.

This clone has a handful of counts. The genes are TRBV6-1 and TRBJ2-1, with D possibly being TRBD2 (6 bases). Deletions cut 8 bases from V and 5 bases from J, with 16 bases between. The CDR3 runs to 14 residues. Germline-derived CDR1 and CDR2 are MNHNS and SASEGT. CDR3 residues: CASGRTGANNEQFF. CDR3 DNA: TGTGCCAGCGGGAGGACTGGGGCCAACAATGAGCAGTTCTTC.